The clone carrying this TCR beta chain was counted at least ten times. Its antigen is not known. Breast cancer patients provided tissue from their axillary draining lymph nodes. The sample comes from a study of breast tumors, draining lymph nodes, adjacent tissues. Study-level findings and limits: Data only fit, rather than demonstrated, lymph node origin of most tumor T cells. Compared with lymph nodes, tumors were less diverse; compared with nontumor tissue, more. Tumor and nontumor repertoires were significantly more similar in luminal-like than in basal-like breast cancer.

Looked up from germline, CDR1 is DFQATT and CDR2 is SNEGSKA (reference sequence). This CDR3 has 17 amino acids. Unmatched junction bases numbered 15, after V lost 5 bases and J lost 7 bases. TCRdb fed the multiplex PCR reads into MiXCR, producing one record per CDR3 protein. The table records 200,000 to 250,000 distinct CDR3 sequences, under 40% of them present only once. The chain recombines TRBV20-1 with TRBJ2-1; TRBD2 aligns across 12 bases. The sample was axillary lymph node tissue. This sequence was found in a female donor with breast cancer. Some clones in this sample may be carry-over from other donors' samples. The CDR3 DNA follows: TGCAGTGCTCTGACTCGAGGACTAGCGGGACTGGGTAATGAGCAGTTCTTC. As protein: CSALTRGLAGLGNEQFF.